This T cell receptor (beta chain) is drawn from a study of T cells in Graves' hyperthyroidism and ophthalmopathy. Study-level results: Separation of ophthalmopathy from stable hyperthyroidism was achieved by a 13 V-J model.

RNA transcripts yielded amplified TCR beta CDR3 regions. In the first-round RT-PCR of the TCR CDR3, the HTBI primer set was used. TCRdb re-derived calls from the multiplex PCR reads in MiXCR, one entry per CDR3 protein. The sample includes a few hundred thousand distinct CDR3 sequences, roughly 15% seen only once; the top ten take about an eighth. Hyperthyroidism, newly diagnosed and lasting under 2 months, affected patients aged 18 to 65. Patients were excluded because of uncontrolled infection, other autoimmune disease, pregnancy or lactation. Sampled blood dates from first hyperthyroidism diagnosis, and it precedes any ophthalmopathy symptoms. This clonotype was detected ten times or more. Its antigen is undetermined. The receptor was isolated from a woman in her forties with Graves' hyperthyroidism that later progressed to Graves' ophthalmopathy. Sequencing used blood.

The CDR3 reads CASRDRAGGFNSPLHF. As DNA, the CDR3 is TGTGCCAGCCGAGACAGGGCAGGGGGGTTTAATTCACCCCTCCACTTT. The J gene is TRBJ1-6, the V gene TRBV25-1, with 7 bases fitting TRBD1. Trimming took 8 bases from V and 6 from J; bases not matched to a gene: 13. The CDR3 is made up of 16 amino acids. The germline gives CDR1 MGHDK, CDR2 SYGVNS.